This T cell receptor beta chain stems from a study of patients and donors after allogeneic stem cell transplantation (dated by TCRdb to about 2020). Its CDR3 holds 16 amino acids, cysteine through phenylalanine. Just CDR3 DNA is preserved here, 48 bases in frame from base 1. As encoded in the germline V gene (reference sequence), CDR1 is SGHKS while CDR2 is YYEKEE. Trimming removed 6 bases from V and 2 bases from J, leaving 21 bases between the germline ends. The library was built by means of RT-PCR. TCRdb lists the instrument as NextSeq 550. Using fastp at Q25 and MiXCR, TCRdb reprocessed the public reads and kept productive beta chains. Merged by CDR3 protein, the rows form single entries marked with the most common genes and DNA. Recorded for this sample are around 70,000 distinct CDR3 sequences; about 30% of them occurred a single time. Of the sample, roughly 29% is held by the ten largest clones.

About this clonotype: Its antigen is unknown. Base qualities were left out, and no much larger clone turns up one base away.

This receptor was identified in a human donor who was either an allogeneic HSCT recipient or a stem cell or donor lymphocyte infusion donor (not recorded which). It is not recorded whose cells these are; they may come from a transplant donor. Material: blood, either unsorted or a sorted T cell fraction (not recorded which). The sequence joins TRBV5-5 to TRBJ2-7, with the D call tentatively TRBD1 or TRBD2, each fitting 6 bases. The CDR3 corresponds to CASTAGGGHLTYEQYF. The DNA sequence is as follows: TGTGCCAGCACTGCCGGAGGGGGACACCTAACCTACGAGCAGTACTTC.